These T cell receptor beta chains were read from a single sample in a study of cytomegalovirus exposure and HLA in healthy donors. TCRdb's copy holds only in-frame clones and misses some; the assay was immunoSEQ multiplex PCR. In the table there are around 150,000 clones, approximately 86% of which are singletons. Sequenced sample: PBMCs. These receptors came from a woman aged 18-29 years in good health and CMV-seronegative. Each CDR3 is given with its conserved first and last residue. Each record gives: D gene, clone size, J gene, V gene, CDR3 DNA, CDR3 protein. A D gene is named only where the DNA matches it firmly. Only part of the rows carry a size: once, few, many, or a class if the clone is expanded.

>TRBD1|many|TRBJ1-4|TRBV7-2
TGTGCCAGCAGCCAAGACCCAAAGGGACAGGGGAAACTGTTTTTT
CASSQDPKGQGKLFF
>TRBD1|.|TRBJ2-2|TRBV6-6
TGTGCCAGCAGTTCCTCACAGGGGGCGAACACCGGGGAGCTGTTTTTT
CASSSSQGANTGELFF
>.|.|TRBJ1-3|TRBV6-5
TGTGCCAGCAGCCCTTCCCCCTCTGGAAACACCATATATTTT
CASSPSPSGNTIYF
>TRBD1|once|TRBJ2-1|TRBV19
TGTGCCAGTAGCTCCGGGACAGTCTACAGGGAGCAGTTCTTC
CASSSGTVYREQFF
>TRBD1|.|TRBJ2-7|TRBV5-6
TGTGCCAGCAGCCCGACAGGGTACGAGCAGTACTTC
CASSPTGYEQYF
>TRBD1|.|TRBJ2-1|TRBV27
TGTGCCAGCAGTTTGACCACCTTAGACAGGGGCACCTACAATGAGCAGTTCTTC
CASSLTTLDRGTYNEQFF
>.|few|TRBJ1-5|TRBV19
TGTGCCAGTAGTCCGAGGACGGAGGGGAGCAATCAGCCCCAGCATTTT
CASSPRTEGSNQPQHF
>TRBD1|.|TRBJ1-2|TRBV7-3
TGTGCCAGCAGCCCGGGACAGACTATCTATGGCTACACCTTC
CASSPGQTIYGYTF
>.|.|TRBJ1-4|TRBV30
TGTGCCTGGAGCCGGCCTCCCTCGGGGGGACTGTTTTTT
CAWSRPPSGGLFF
>.|.|TRBJ1-2|TRBV5-4
TGTGCCAGCAGCTTGTTTGACAGAGCCAACTATGGCTACACCTTC
CASSLFDRANYGYTF
>.|.|TRBJ1-5|TRBV4-3
TGCGCCAGCAGCCAAGATCAGGTGGCCACCCGATTCAATCAGCCCCAGCATTTT
CASSQDQVATRFNQPQHF
>.|.|TRBJ2-4|TRBV5-1
TGCGCCAGCGGCCTCAAAAACATTCAGTACTTC
CASGLKNIQYF
>TRBD1|.|TRBJ2-7|TRBV5-1
TGCGCCAGCAGCTTACTTGGGACAGGGTCTACCTACGAGCAGTACTTC
CASSLLGTGSTYEQYF
>.|.|TRBJ1-4|TRBV27
TGTGCCAGCAGTTTTTCAGGGGCTGGGGAAAAACTGTTTTTT
CASSFSGAGEKLFF
>.|.|TRBJ1-1|TRBV7-8
TGTGCCAGCAGCTCCGTAAAACGGCCTTCTAGCCCCGAAGCTTTCTTT
CASSSVKRPSSPEAFF
>.|few|TRBJ1-2|TRBV25-1
TGTGCCAGCAGTGAACAGGATAAAGGTGGCTACACCTTC
CASSEQDKGGYTF
>.|.|TRBJ1-4|TRBV6-1
TGTGCCAGCAGGCAGGGTGGTGAAAAACTGTTTTTT
CASRQGGEKLFF
>.|.|TRBJ1-3|TRBV12-5
TGTGCCTCAACTCGTTCGGGCTCTGGAAACACCATATATTTT
CASTRSGSGNTIYF
>TRBD1|.|TRBJ2-3|TRBV6-5
TGTGCCAGCAGATCGACTCGGGTACCGGGACAGACGCAGTATTTT
CASRSTRVPGQTQYF
>TRBD1|.|TRBJ2-7|TRBV6-5
TGTGCCAGCAGTTACGTGGGGACAGGGGGAAAAGAGCAGTACTTC
CASSYVGTGGKEQYF
>.|once|TRBJ1-5|TRBV6-6
TGTGCCAGCAGGTCAGTAGCGGCAATGGGCAATCAGCCCCAGCATTTT
CASRSVAAMGNQPQHF
>TRBD1|.|TRBJ2-7|TRBV15
TGTGCCACCAGCAGAGATCTAAGGACAGGAGGCTACGAGCAGTACTTC
CATSRDLRTGGYEQYF
>TRBD1|.|TRBJ1-1|TRBV9
TGTGCCAGCAGCGTAGAGCCCGGGACAGGGAGTGAAGCTTTCTTT
CASSVEPGTGSEAFF
>TRBD2|.|TRBJ2-1|TRBV10-2
TGCGCCAGCAGTGAAGGTCTTGGGGGCGGGAGGGCCTCCTACAATGAGCAGTTCTTC
CASSEGLGGGRASYNEQFF
>.|.|TRBJ1-2|TRBV6-5
TGTGCCAGCAGTTACTCCGCTGCGGGGTCTAACTATGGCTACACCTTC
CASSYSAAGSNYGYTF
>TRBD2|.|TRBJ2-3|TRBV4-3
TGCGCCAGCAGCCAAGAAGGCCGAGCGGGAGTAGATACGCAGTATTTT
CASSQEGRAGVDTQYF
>.|.|TRBJ1-1|TRBV4-1
TGCGCCAGCAGCCATTTGCGGGGCACTGAAGCTTTCTTT
CASSHLRGTEAFF
>TRBD1|.|TRBJ1-5|TRBV5-8
TGTGCCAGCAGCTGGGGGGGGACAGGAGGCGGTCAGCCCCAGCATTTT
CASSWGGTGGGQPQHF
>TRBD1|.|TRBJ1-2|TRBV4-1
TGCGCCAGCAGCCTCCTCCCCTCCCCAGGGGGGATTGACTATGGCTACACCTTC
CASSLLPSPGGIDYGYTF
>.|.|TRBJ1-1|TRBV9
TGTGCCAGCAGCGTAGAATCCGGCAGGCAGGGAACTGAAGCTTTCTTT
CASSVESGRQGTEAFF
>TRBD1|.|TRBJ2-7|TRBV19
TGTGCCAGTAGTATTGGGACAGGGGTTTGGGAGCAGTACTTC
CASSIGTGVWEQYF
>.|.|TRBJ1-2|TRBV5-6
TGTGCCAGCAACGGGGAGTTCAACTATGGCTACACCTTC
CASNGEFNYGYTF
>TRBD1|.|TRBJ1-2|TRBV5-6
TGTGCCAGCAGCAGAACAGGGGCCGGGGGCTATGGCTACACCTTC
CASSRTGAGGYGYTF
>.|once|TRBJ1-1|TRBV29-1
TGCAGCGTTCCGGGCCAGGGCGAAGCTTTCTTT
CSVPGQGEAFF
>TRBD1|.|TRBJ2-5|TRBV7-2
TGTGCCAGCAGCTTAATGCTACAGGGGCCCTGGGAGACCCAGTACTTC
CASSLMLQGPWETQYF
>TRBD2|once|TRBJ2-1|TRBV4-1
TGCGCCAGCAGCCAAGTCCGACTAGCGGGGGCCCATGAGCAGTTCTTC
CASSQVRLAGAHEQFF